The 9 T cell receptor beta chains in this list originate from one sample, sequenced in a study of monozygotic twins with inflammatory bowel disease. Reanalyzing the 5' RACE reads, TCRdb keeps one entry per CDR3 protein, without DNA. In total, the table holds fewer than 550,000 distinct CDR3 sequences. The source material was blood. These receptors were collected from a human donor with ulcerative colitis or Crohn's disease, or a healthy co-twin of an affected twin (not recorded which).

The rearrangement joins TRBV29-1 to TRBJ2-5; TCRdb proposes TRBD2, but this gene call is untestable without DNA. Germline V CDR1 and CDR2: SQVTM, ANQGSEA. This CDR3 has 17 amino acids. The CDR3 is CSVEGLEDSGHQETQYF.

The CDR3 region is CASTLAGVDRRNSPLHF. The chain uses TRBV7-2 and TRBJ1-6; TCRdb's D call of TRBD1 is untestable without DNA. The CDR3 length is 17 residues. Germline assignment: CDR1 SGHTA and CDR2 FQGNSA. Complete variable domain (other parts from reference TRBV7-2 and TRBJ1-6): GAGVSQSPSNKVTEKGKDVELRCDPISGHTALYWYRQSLGQGLEFLIYFQGNSAPDKSGLPSDRFSAERTGGSVSTLTIQRTQQEDSAVYLCASTLAGVDRRNSPLHFGNGTRLTVT.

V usage is TRBV5-1 and J usage is TRBJ2-1; TCRdb indicates TRBD2, and absent DNA this call remains unverified. This CDR3 spans 16 amino acids. Germline V gives CDR1 SGHRS, CDR2 YFSETQ. The CDR3 here is CASSLGGTSGGNEQFF.

The V gene is TRBV6-1, the J gene TRBJ2-7; lacking DNA, the TRBD2 call made by TCRdb goes unchecked. Germline V lookup: CDR1 MNHNS, CDR2 SASEGT. The CDR3 length is 15 residues. This CDR3 reads CASRTGTSGSYEQYF.

The rearrangement uses TRBV29-1 and TRBJ2-5; TCRdb's assignment of TRBD1 cannot be checked, as there is no DNA. The CDR3 sequence is 16 residues long. Germline V lookup: CDR1 SQVTM, CDR2 ANQGSEA. This CDR3 reads CSATGLLDRVEETQYF. The full variable domain, with the rest looked up from reference TRBV29-1 and TRBJ2-5, is SAVISQKPSRDICQRGTSLTIQCQVDSQVTMMFWYRQQPGQSLTLIATANQGSEATYESGFVIDKFPISRPNLTFSTLTVSNMSPEDSSIYLCSATGLLDRVEETQYFGPGTRLLVL.

The chain joins TRBV29-1 to TRBJ2-1; with no DNA, the TCRdb D assignment of TRBD2 cannot be verified. Germline values: CDR1 SQVTM, CDR2 ANQGSEA. The CDR3 is 12 amino acids. CDR3 protein: CSGLARNNEQFF.

The chain employs TRBV6-5 and TRBJ1-1. Germline loops: CDR1 MNHEY, CDR2 SVGAGI. CDR3 length: 12 amino acids. CDR3 loop: CASSGPEYEAFF.

The chain recombines TRBV7-2 with TRBJ1-1; the TRBD1 assignment by TCRdb is unverifiable without DNA. Germline CDR1 and CDR2: SGHTA and FQGNSA. This CDR3 is built from 15 residues. The CDR3 sequence: CASSLVEGVNTEAFF.

The chain employs TRBV7-9 and TRBJ1-5; the D call of TRBD1 rests on TCRdb alone, since no DNA is present to check it. Germline V gives CDR1 SEHNR, CDR2 FQNEAQ (reference sequence). The CDR3 is 16 amino acids. The CDR3 loop reads CASSSEGQGFNQPQHF.